This TCR beta chain came from a study of identical twins. The germline V gene has CDR1 MNHNS and CDR2 SASEGT. V gave up 10 bases and J gave up 2 bases; unmatched junction bases: 9. The CDR3 is 14 residues long. A single record per CDR3 protein comes from TCRdb applying MiXCR to the 5' RACE reads. The table lists some 250,000 distinct CDR3 sequences, 10% to 15% of them singletons, with around 4% in the top ten. This clonotype was picked up a small number of times. The antigen remains undetermined. Broader study findings: There was an excess of low generation probability in the out-of-frame alpha sequences that twins shared. The presence of invariant MAIT and iNKT cells could partly confound analyses of zero-insertion sequences.

These data also featured in a second study, about yellow fever vaccine responses in identical twins.

The chain has TRBV6-1 and TRBJ2-3; 7 bases fit TRBD2. The TCR sequence derives from a woman younger than 35 in good health. Sequencing used memory (CD45RO+) T cells sorted from blood. The CDR3 is CATQSGAHTDTQYF. In DNA, the CDR3 is TGTGCCACCCAGAGCGGGGCACACACAGATACGCAGTATTTT.